This TCR beta chain was sequenced for a study of blood T cell repertoires in COVID-19. Study as a whole: Whether acute or convalescent, the COVID-19 samples came from the United States, Italy and Spain. From T cells, B-cell-depleted T cells, or PBMCs came the material, which was cDNA or gDNA.

V lost 10 bases, J lost 3 bases, and 7 bases stayed unmatched. Germline CDR1 and CDR2: ENHRY and SYGVKD. This CDR3 contains 13 residues. Methods used by the authors: From reference gene primer amplification, estimates of nucleated cell counts were derived. Assay: immunoSEQ multiplex PCR; the TCRdb copy retains only in-frame clones and omits some. V and J calls plus clone size are reproduced from that table; the DNA served to infer D and trimming. The sample includes about 150,000 clones, about four fifths seen only once; the top ten take 0.5% to 0.65%. The TCR was taken from a man in his 60s with acute or convalescent COVID-19. This rearrangement joins TRBV10-3 to TRBJ2-5; 8 bases are a match to TRBD1. Source material: peripheral blood. DNA for the CDR3: TGTGCCACCTCTCCGACAGGGGAAGAGACCCAGTACTTC. This encodes CATSPTGEETQYF.